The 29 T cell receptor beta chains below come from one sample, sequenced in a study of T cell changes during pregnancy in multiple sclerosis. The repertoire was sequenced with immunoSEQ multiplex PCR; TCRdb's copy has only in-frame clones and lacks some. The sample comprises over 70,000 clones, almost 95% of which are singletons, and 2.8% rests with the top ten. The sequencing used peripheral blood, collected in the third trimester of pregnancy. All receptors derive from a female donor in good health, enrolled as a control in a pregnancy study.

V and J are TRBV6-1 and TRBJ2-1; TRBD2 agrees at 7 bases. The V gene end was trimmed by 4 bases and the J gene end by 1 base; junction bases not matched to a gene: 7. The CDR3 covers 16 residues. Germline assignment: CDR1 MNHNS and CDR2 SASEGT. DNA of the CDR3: TGTGCCAGCAGTGTCCTGGCGGGGGTGTCCTACAATGAGCAGTTCTTC. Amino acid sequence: CASSVLAGVSYNEQFF.

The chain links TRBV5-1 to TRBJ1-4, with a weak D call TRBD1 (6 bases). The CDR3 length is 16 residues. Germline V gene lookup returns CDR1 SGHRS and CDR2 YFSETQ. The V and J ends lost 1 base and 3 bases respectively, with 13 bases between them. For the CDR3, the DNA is TGCGCCAGCAGCTTGACAGGGAGGGCCTCTAATGAAAAACTGTTTTTT. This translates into CASSLTGRASNEKLFF.

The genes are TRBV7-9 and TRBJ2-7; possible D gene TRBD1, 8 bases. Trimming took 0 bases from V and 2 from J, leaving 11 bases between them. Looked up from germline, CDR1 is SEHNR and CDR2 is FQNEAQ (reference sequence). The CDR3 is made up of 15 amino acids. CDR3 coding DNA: TGTGCCAGCAGCTTAGCACAGGGGGGGCCCTACGAGCAGTACTTC. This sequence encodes CASSLAQGGPYEQYF.

Here the CDR3 DNA reads TGTGCCAGCAGTGACTCGGATGTCGGAGCTAACTATGGCTACACCTTC. This translates into CASSDSDVGANYGYTF. V gene TRBV6-4 combines with J gene TRBJ1-2; D gene unclear. The CDR3 contains 16 residues. CDR1 and CDR2 from the germline V gene are MRHNA and SNTAGT. The germline V and J ends were trimmed by 0 bases and 0 bases, with 11 bases remaining between them.

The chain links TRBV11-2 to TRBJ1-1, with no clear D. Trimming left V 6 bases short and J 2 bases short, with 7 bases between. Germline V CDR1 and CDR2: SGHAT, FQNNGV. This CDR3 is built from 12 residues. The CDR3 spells CASRGLNTEAFF. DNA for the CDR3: TGTGCCAGCAGGGGCCTAAACACTGAAGCTTTCTTT.

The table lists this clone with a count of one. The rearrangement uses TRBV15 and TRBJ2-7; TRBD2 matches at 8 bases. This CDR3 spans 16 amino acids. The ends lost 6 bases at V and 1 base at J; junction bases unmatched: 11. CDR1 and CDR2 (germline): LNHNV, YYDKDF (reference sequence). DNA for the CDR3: TGTGCCACCAGTTCCAGCGGGAGTCGACTATCCTACGAGCAGTACTTC. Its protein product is CATSSSGSRLSYEQYF.

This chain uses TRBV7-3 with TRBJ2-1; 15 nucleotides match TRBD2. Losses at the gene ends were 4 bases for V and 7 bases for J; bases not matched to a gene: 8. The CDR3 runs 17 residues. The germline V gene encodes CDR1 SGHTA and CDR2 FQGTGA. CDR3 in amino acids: CASSSYGLAGGGNEQFF. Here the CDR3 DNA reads TGTGCCAGCAGCTCATACGGACTAGCGGGAGGGGGGAATGAGCAGTTCTTC.

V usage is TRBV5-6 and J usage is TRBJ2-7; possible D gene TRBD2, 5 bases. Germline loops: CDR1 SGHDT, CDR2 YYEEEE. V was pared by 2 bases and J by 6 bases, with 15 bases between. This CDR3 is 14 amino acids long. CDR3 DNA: TGTGCCAGCAGCTTCGGCTCGGGAAATGCCGAGCAGTACTTC. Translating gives CASSFGSGNAEQYF.

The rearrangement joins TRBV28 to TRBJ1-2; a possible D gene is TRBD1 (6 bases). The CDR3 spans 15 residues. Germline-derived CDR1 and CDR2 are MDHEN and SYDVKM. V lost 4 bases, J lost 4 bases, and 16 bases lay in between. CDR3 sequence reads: CASSSLDSKIYGYTF. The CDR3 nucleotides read TGTGCCAGCAGTTCCCTGGACAGCAAGATCTATGGCTACACCTTC.

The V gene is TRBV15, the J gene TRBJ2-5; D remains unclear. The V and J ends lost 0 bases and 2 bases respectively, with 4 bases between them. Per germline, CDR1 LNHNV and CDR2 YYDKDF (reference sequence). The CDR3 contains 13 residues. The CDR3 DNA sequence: TGTGCCACCAGCAGAGACACACAAGAGACCCAGTACTTC. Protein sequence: CATSRDTQETQYF.

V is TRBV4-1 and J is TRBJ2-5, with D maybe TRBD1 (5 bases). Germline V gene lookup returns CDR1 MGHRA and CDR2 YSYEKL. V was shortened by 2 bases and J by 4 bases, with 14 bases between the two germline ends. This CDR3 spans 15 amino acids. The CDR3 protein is CASSQRSGPRETQYF. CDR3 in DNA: TGCGCCAGCAGCCAAAGGTCAGGGCCCAGAGAGACCCAGTACTTC.

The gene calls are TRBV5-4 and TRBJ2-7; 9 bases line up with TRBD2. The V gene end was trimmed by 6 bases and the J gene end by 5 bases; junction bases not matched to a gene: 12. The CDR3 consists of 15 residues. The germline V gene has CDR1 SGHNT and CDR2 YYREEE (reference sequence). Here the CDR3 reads CASTRLGLAHNEQYF. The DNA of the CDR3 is TGTGCCAGCACCCGCCTGGGACTAGCACATAACGAGCAGTACTTC.

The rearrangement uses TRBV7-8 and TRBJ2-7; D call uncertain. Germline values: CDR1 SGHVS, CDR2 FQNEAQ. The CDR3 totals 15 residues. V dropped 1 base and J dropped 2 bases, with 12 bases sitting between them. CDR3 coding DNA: TGTGCCAGCAGCTTAGGGCAATCCAACACCTACGAGCAGTACTTC. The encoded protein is CASSLGQSNTYEQYF.

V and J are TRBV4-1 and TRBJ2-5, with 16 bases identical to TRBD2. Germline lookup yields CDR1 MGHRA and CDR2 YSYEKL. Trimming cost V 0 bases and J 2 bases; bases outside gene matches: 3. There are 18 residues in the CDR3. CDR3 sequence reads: CASSQDLGLAGGQETQYF. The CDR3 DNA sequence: TGCGCCAGCAGCCAAGATCTGGGACTAGCGGGGGGGCAAGAGACCCAGTACTTC.

The CDR3 DNA follows: TGTGCCAGCAGTCTCGCTGGACGGGGGGGCGTCGGGGAGCTGTTTTTT. Protein product: CASSLAGRGGVGELFF. The chain uses TRBV27 and TRBJ2-2; 8 positions match TRBD2. Looked up from germline, CDR1 is MNHEY and CDR2 is SMNVEV (reference sequence). CDR3 length: 16 residues. V gave up 5 bases and J gave up 7 bases; unmatched junction bases: 12.

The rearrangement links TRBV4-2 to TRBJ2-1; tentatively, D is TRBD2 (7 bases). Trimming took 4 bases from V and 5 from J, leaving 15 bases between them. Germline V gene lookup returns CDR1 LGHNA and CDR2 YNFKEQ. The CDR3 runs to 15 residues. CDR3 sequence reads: CASSPQREGDNEQFF. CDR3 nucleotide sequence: TGTGCCAGCAGCCCCCAGAGGGAGGGGGACAATGAGCAGTTCTTC.

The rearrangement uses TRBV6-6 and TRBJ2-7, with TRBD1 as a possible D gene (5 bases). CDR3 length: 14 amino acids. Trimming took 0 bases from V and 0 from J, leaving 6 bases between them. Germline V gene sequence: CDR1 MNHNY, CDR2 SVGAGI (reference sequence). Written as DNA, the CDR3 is TGTGCCAGCAGTTACTCCGACAGCTCCTACGAGCAGTACTTC. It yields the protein CASSYSDSSYEQYF.

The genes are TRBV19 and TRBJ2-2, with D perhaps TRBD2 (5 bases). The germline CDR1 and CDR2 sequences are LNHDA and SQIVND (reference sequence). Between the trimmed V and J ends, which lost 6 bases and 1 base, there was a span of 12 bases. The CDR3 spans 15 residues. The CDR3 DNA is TGTGCCAGTAGCTTCTCCGGGGAGAACACCGGGGAGCTGTTTTTT. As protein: CASSFSGENTGELFF.

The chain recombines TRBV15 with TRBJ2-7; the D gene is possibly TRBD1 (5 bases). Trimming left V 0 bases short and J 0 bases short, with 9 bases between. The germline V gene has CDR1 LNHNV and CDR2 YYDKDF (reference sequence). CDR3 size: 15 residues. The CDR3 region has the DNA TGTGCCACCAGCAGAGAAAGGGGCTCCTCCTACGAGCAGTACTTC. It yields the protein CATSRERGSSYEQYF.

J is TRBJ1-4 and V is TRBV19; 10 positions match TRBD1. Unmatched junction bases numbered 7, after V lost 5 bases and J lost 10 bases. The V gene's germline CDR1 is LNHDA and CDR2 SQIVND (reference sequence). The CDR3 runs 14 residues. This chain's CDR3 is CASSSRQGARKLFF. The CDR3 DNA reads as TGTGCCAGTAGTTCCAGACAGGGGGCGCGAAAACTGTTTTTT.

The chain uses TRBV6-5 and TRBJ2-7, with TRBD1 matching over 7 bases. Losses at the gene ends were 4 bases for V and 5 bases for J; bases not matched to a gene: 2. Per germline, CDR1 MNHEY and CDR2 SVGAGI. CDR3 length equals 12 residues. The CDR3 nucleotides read TGTGCCAGCAGTTTCGACAGGGACGAGCAGTACTTC. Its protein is CASSFDRDEQYF.

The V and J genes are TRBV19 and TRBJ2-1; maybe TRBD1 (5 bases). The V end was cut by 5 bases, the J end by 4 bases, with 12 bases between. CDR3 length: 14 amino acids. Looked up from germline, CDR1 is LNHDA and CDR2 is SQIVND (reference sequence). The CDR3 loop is CASSPETVYNEQFF. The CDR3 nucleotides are TGTGCCAGTAGTCCAGAGACAGTGTACAATGAGCAGTTCTTC.

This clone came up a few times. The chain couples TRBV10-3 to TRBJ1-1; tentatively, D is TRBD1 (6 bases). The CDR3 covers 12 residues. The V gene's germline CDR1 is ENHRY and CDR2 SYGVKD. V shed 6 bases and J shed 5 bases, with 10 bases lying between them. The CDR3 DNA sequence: TGTGCCATCAGCACCCAGGGGACTGAAGCTTTCTTT. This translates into CAISTQGTEAFF.

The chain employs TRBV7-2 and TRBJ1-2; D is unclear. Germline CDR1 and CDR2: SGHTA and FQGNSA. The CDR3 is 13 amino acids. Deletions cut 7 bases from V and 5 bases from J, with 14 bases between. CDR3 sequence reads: CASTPTRSYGYTF. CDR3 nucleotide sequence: TGTGCCAGCACCCCGACCAGGTCTTATGGCTACACCTTC. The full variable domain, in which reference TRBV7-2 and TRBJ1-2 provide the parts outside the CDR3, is GAGVSQSPSNKVTEKGKDVELRCDPISGHTALYWYRQSLGQGLEFLIYFQGNSAPDKSGLPSDRFSAERTGGSVSTLTIQRTQQEDSAVYLCASTPTRSYGYTFGSGTRLTVV.

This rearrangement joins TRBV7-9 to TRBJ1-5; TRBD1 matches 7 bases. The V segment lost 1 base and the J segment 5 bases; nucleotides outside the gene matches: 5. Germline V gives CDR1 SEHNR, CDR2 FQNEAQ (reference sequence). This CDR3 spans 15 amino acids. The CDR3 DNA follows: TGTGCCAGCAGCTTAGGTGGCAGGGGGGATCAGCCCCAGCATTTT. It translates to CASSLGGRGDQPQHF.

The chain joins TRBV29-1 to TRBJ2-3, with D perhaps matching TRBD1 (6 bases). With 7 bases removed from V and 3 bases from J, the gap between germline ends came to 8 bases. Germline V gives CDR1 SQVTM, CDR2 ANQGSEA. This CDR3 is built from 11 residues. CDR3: CSGGRTDTQYF. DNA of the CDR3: TGCAGCGGGGGGCGAACAGATACGCAGTATTTT.

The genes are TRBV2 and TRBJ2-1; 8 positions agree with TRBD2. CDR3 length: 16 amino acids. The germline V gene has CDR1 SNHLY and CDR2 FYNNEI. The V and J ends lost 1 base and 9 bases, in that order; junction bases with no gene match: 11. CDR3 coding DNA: TGTGCCAGCAGTGAAGTACCTAGCGGGTATTCTCGTGAGCAGTTCTTC. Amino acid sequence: CASSEVPSGYSREQFF.

CDR3 protein: CASSLDQGITEAFF. As DNA, the CDR3 is TGTGCCAGCAGCTTGGATCAGGGGATCACTGAAGCTTTCTTT. The chain is built from TRBV5-4 and TRBJ1-1; D perhaps matches TRBD1 (6 bases). The V gene lost 0 bases and the J gene lost 4 bases, with 10 bases spanning the gap. The germline V gene encodes CDR1 SGHNT and CDR2 YYREEE (reference sequence). The CDR3 consists of 14 residues.

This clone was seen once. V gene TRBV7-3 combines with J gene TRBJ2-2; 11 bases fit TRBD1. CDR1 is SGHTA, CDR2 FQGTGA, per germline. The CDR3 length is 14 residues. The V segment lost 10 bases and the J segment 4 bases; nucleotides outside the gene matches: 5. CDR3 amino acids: CATAGTGGTGELFF. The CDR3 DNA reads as TGTGCCACAGCCGGGACAGGGGGCACCGGGGAGCTGTTTTTT.